This T cell receptor (beta chain) was sequenced for a study of T cell responses to AZD1222 COVID-19 vaccine. General study results and limits: The donor cohort was predominantly white British with a female majority, and clonal diversity may have been underestimated. As reported, nearly half of all spike-specific TCRs target variant regions that are unmutated. Repertoire sampling happened only post peak T cell response.

In regard to this clone: Its matching antigen is unknown.

Method: immunoSEQ multiplex PCR; TCRdb's copy keeps in-frame clones and lacks some. Of approximately 110,000 clones in the sample, roughly 84% are singletons; the top ten hold about 10%. The germline V gene has CDR1 SGHVS and CDR2 FQNEAQ. The length of the CDR3 is 17 residues. Between the trimmed V and J ends, which lost 8 bases and 3 bases, there was a span of 23 bases. The sequenced sample was peripheral blood, obtained on day 0 of AZD1222 vaccination. This clonotype was obtained from an adult in good health. The chain joins TRBV7-8 to TRBJ1-5; D call uncertain. The CDR3 coding sequence is TGTGCCAGCCATAACCTTTGGACTCTCGTCCCCAATCAGCCCCAGCATTTT. This sequence encodes CASHNLWTLVPNQPQHF.